Here is one T cell receptor beta chain with its context. This sample was included in a study of neoadjuvant anti-PD-1 for oral cavity cancer. Study as a whole: Before surgery, most patients got three to four biweekly 3 mg/kg nivolumab doses.

The time point denotes: after neoadjuvant nivolumab, at surgical resection. Between the trimmed V and J ends, which lost 3 bases and 2 bases, there was a span of 14 bases. Germline V gene sequence: CDR1 SGHNT, CDR2 YYREEE (reference sequence). The CDR3 loop spans 15 amino acids. The repertoire was sequenced with immunoSEQ multiplex PCR; TCRdb's copy has only in-frame clones and lacks some. The profile shows 11,000 to 15,000 clones, 76% of them singletons. Sequences were derived from PBMCs, sampled after nivolumab (anti-PD-1) treatment. This receptor was obtained from a person aged 35-79 years with oral cavity squamous cell carcinoma. This chain joins TRBV5-4 and TRBJ1-2; no definite D call. This chain's CDR3 is CASSSQKDANYGYTF. In DNA, the CDR3 is TGTGCCAGCAGCTCGCAGAAGGATGCCAACTATGGCTACACCTTC.